This is a list of T cell receptor beta chains from one sample in a study of blood T cells in healthy people across ages. TCRdb redid the calling of the 5' RACE reads with MiXCR, one entry per CDR3 protein. The sample shows about 780,000 distinct CDR3 sequences, roughly 46% of them seen only once. The sample was blood. These receptors were obtained from an older man in good health. Both conserved end residues are part of each CDR3. Each record gives: J gene, D gene, CDR3 length, V gene, clone size, CDR3 DNA, CDR3 protein. D genes are given only for firm matches. Expanded clones get a size class; other rows say once, few or many, or leave the size out.

>TRBJ2-5|NA|14|TRBV28|few
TGTGCCACCTCCTGGGGCCTCGAGGAAGAGACCCAGTACTTC
CATSWGLEEETQYF
>TRBJ1-5|TRBD1|14|TRBV29-1|NA
TGCAGCGTCTGGACAGGAGATAGCAATCAGCCCCAGCATTTT
CSVWTGDSNQPQHF
>TRBJ2-1|TRBD1|12|TRBV14|NA
TGTGCCAGCGGACAGGGGGCGAATGAGCAGTTCTTC
CASGQGANEQFF
>TRBJ1-3|TRBD1|15|TRBV6-2/TRBV6-3|few
TGTGCCAGCAGCTCGGGGACAGCGAGAGGAAACACCATATATTTT
CASSSGTARGNTIYF
>TRBJ2-7|TRBD2|17|TRBV7-8|NA
TGTGCCAGCAGCTGGGGGGTACCGGGACTAAGCTCCTACGAGCAGTACTTC
CASSWGVPGLSSYEQYF
>TRBJ1-2|TRBD1|14|TRBV7-2|few
TGTGCCAGCAGCTTTAAAGGGACAGACTATGGCTACACCTTC
CASSFKGTDYGYTF
>TRBJ2-1|TRBD2|17|TRBV15|few
TGTGCCACCAGCAGAGGCGAACTAGCGGGAAGGTACAATGAGCAGTTCTTC
CATSRGELAGRYNEQFF
>TRBJ2-1|NA|14|TRBV5-1|NA
TGCGCCAGCAGCTACTTTGGGCGGGACTCTGAGCAGTTCTTC
CASSYFGRDSEQFF
>TRBJ2-7|NA|15|TRBV20-1|NA
TGCAGTGCCCCCTCGGGAGCAGCCTCCTACAATGAGCAGTACTTC
CSAPSGAASYNEQYF
>TRBJ2-7|NA|13|TRBV28|once
TGTGCCAGCAGGACAGAGGGACCCTACGAGCAGTACTTC
CASRTEGPYEQYF
>TRBJ2-3|NA|18|TRBV20-1|NA
TGCAGTGCTAGAGATTTATGGGCGCTTCAGGGGAGCACAGATACGCAGTATTTT
CSARDLWALQGSTDTQYF
>TRBJ2-1|TRBD2|15|TRBV9|few
TGTGCCAGCAGCGTTCCGGGACTAGCGGGAAATGAGCAGTTCTTC
CASSVPGLAGNEQFF
>TRBJ2-3|TRBD1|16|TRBV28|NA
TGTGCCAGCAGTATAGCCCCGGGACAGGGGGGGCGTACGCAGTATTTT
CASSIAPGQGGRTQYF
>TRBJ2-1|TRBD1|15|TRBV27|once
TGTGCCAGCAGTCCTCAGGGACAGATCTACAATGAGCGGTTCTTC
CASSPQGQIYNERFF